This TCR beta chain was profiled in a study of blood T cell repertoires in COVID-19. Across the whole study: Some COVID-19 samples were acute and others convalescent; all came from the United States, Italy and Spain. T cells, B-cell-depleted T cells, or PBMCs supplied cDNA or gDNA.

This CDR3 is built from 17 residues. V was cut by 3 bases and J by 0 bases, with 17 bases left in between. Germline CDR1 MNHEY, CDR2 SMNVEV (reference sequence). In the original workflow: Amplifying reference gene primers gave estimates of nucleated cell counts. Libraries were prepared by immunoSEQ multiplex PCR; TCRdb keeps only in-frame clonotypes and omits some of them. The V and J calls and clone size come from that table; D and trimming were worked out from the DNA. The sample yields over 60,000 clones, 65% to 90% seen once. What was sequenced was peripheral blood. The gene calls are TRBV27 and TRBJ1-2; D call uncertain. This clonotype was sampled from a man older than 75 with active COVID-19. This CDR3 is CASSFPGRNLANYGYTF. DNA for the CDR3: TGTGCCAGCAGTTTCCCAGGTAGGAACTTAGCTAACTATGGCTACACCTTC.